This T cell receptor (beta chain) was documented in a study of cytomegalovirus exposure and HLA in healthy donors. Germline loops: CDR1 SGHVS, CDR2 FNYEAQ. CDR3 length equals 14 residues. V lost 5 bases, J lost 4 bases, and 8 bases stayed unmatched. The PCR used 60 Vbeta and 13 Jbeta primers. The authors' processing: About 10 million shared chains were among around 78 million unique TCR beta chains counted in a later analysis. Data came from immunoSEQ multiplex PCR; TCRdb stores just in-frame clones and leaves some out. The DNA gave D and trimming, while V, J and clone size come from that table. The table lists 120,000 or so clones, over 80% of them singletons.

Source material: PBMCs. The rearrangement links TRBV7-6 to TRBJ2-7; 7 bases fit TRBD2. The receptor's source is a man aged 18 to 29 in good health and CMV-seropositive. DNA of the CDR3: TGTGCCAGCAGCCAAGGAGGGGACTATTACGAGCAGTACTTC. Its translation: CASSQGGDYYEQYF.